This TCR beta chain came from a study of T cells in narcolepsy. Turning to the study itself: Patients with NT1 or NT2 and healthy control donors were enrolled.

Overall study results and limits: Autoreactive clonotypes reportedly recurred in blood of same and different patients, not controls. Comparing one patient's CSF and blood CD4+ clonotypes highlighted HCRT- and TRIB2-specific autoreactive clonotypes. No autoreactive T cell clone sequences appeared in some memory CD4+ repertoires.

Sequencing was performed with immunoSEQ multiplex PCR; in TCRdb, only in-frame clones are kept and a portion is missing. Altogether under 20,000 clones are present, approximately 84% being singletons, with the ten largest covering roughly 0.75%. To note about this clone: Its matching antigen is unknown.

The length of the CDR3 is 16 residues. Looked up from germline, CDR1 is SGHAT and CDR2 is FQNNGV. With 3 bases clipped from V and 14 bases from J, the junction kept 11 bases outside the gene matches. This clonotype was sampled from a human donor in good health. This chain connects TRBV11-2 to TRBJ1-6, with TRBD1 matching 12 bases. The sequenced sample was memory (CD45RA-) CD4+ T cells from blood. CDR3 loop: CASSLFVGTGGLTLHF. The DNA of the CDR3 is TGTGCCAGCAGCTTGTTCGTGGGGACAGGGGGCCTCACCCTCCACTTT.